This T cell receptor beta chain emerged from a study of response to subunit inactivated influenza vaccine. Findings and limits, study-wide: With each seasonal influenza vaccination, the authors suggested, few new T cells are recruited.

Unmatched junction bases numbered 7, after V lost 1 base and J lost 7 bases. This CDR3 comprises 16 residues. Germline CDR1 SGHAT, CDR2 FQNNGV. TCRdb re-called the RT-PCR reads through MiXCR, storing one row per CDR3 protein. The table includes 500,000 to 550,000 distinct CDR3 sequences, about 7.2% detected once. About this clonotype: The target antigen is unknown.

This rearrangement joins TRBV11-2 to TRBJ2-2; 9 positions agree with TRBD1. Sequenced material: PBMCs from blood, taken roughly 24 months after vaccination. This TCR was recovered from a man between 50 and 69 years old who received an inactivated influenza vaccine. CDR3 DNA sequence: TGTGCCAGCAGCTTAGGTTGGACAGGGGACGGCGGGGAGCTGTTTTTT. Its translation: CASSLGWTGDGGELFF. Combining the CDR3 with reference TRBV11-2 and TRBJ2-2 gives the whole variable domain EAGVAQSPRYKIIEKRQSVAFWCNPISGHATLYWYQQILGQGPKLLIQFQNNGVVDDSQLPKDRFSAERLKGVDSTLKIQPAKLEDSAVYLCASSLGWTGDGGELFFGEGSRLTVL.